The present entry profiles one T cell receptor (beta chain) with its context. The germline V and J ends were trimmed by 2 bases and 7 bases, with 10 bases remaining between them. CDR1 is SGHDT and CDR2 is YYEEEE in the germline V gene. This CDR3 contains 14 residues. Original data processing: Amplifying reference gene primers gave estimates of nucleated cell counts. Repertoires were generated with immunoSEQ multiplex PCR, while TCRdb's copy carries only in-frame clones and drops some. V, J and clone size were drawn from that table, and D and trimming were deduced from the DNA. The sample consists of about 230,000 clones, 83% of them appearing once. The sample belongs to a study of blood T cell repertoires in COVID-19. Study overall: The United States, Italy and Spain provided the acute and convalescent COVID-19 samples. The analysed material was cDNA or gDNA that came from T cells, B-cell-depleted T cells, or PBMCs.

This chain joins TRBV5-6 and TRBJ1-6; D gene uncertain. Sample: peripheral blood. The clonotype was recovered from a woman aged 50 to 65 with acute or convalescent COVID-19. For the CDR3, the DNA is TGTGCCAGCAGCTTACAGTATATCAATTCACCCCTCCACTTT. This codes for CASSLQYINSPLHF.